These 24 T cell receptor beta chains came from one sample sequenced in a study of blood T cells in healthy people across ages. PCR was performed a second time for about 7 to 11 cycles using a sample-barcoded 5' primer and a J-beta primer mix. Each CDR3 protein gets one entry after TCRdb re-called the 5' RACE reads with MiXCR. Of hundreds of thousands of distinct CDR3 sequences in the sample, around 49% are singletons; the top ten hold approximately 32%. Sequencing was carried out using blood. Every receptor here comes from a woman aged 55-69 years in good health.

This clonotype was seen a handful of times. The chain employs TRBV10-3 and TRBJ2-5; D is unresolved. V shed 11 bases and J shed 1 base, with 8 bases lying between them. The CDR3 covers 11 residues. The germline gives CDR1 ENHRY, CDR2 SYGVKD. In nucleotides, the CDR3 is TGTGCCGCAGGCCCCCAAGAGACCCAGTACTTC. Translating gives CAAGPQETQYF.

This chain uses TRBV11-3 with TRBJ2-5, with TRBD1 matching 7 bases. With V trimmed by 3 bases and J by 11 bases, 9 bases remained unmatched. Looked up from germline, CDR1 is SGHNT and CDR2 is YENEEA. The CDR3 is 13 residues long. The CDR3 protein is CASSFKQGNKQYF. The CDR3 nucleotides are TGTGCCAGCAGCTTTAAACAGGGGAACAAGCAGTACTTC.

The chain has TRBV6-1 and TRBJ1-1; D uncertain. The CDR3 totals 12 residues. The ends were cut back, 8 bases at V and 3 bases at J, with 10 bases in the middle. Germline lookup yields CDR1 MNHNS and CDR2 SASEGT. CDR3 region: CASGRGYTEAFF. In DNA, the CDR3 is TGTGCCAGCGGGAGAGGTTACACTGAAGCTTTCTTT.

This clonotype was seen a few times. V is TRBV9 and J is TRBJ2-1; no clear D gene. The CDR3 is made up of 14 amino acids. The V end was cut by 0 bases, the J end by 10 bases, with 14 bases between. From germline, CDR1 is SGDLS and CDR2 YYNGEE. The CDR3 DNA reads as TGTGCCAGCAGCGTAGATCAGGACCTCCGGGAGCAGTTCTTC. Translating it yields CASSVDQDLREQFF.

The V call is TRBV27, the J call TRBJ1-2; TRBD1 might be the D (5 bases). Trimming removed 3 bases at V and 8 bases at J, with 13 bases between. The CDR3 runs to 13 residues. CDR1 MNHEY and CDR2 SMNVEV come from the germline V gene (reference sequence). The CDR3 sequence is CASSLRAGKGYTF. CDR3 DNA sequence: TGTGCCAGCAGTTTGCGGGCAGGGAAAGGCTACACCTTC.

The chain is built from TRBV6-2 or TRBV6-3 and TRBJ2-5; possible D gene TRBD2, 6 bases. Trimming removed 6 bases from V and 1 base from J, with 9 bases in between. There are 13 residues in the CDR3. Germline CDR1 MNHEY, CDR2 SVGEGT. For the CDR3, the DNA is TGTGCCAGCAGGCCAGCGGGCCAAGAGACCCAGTACTTC. It translates to CASRPAGQETQYF.

This clonotype was detected only a few times. The chain links TRBV6-5 to TRBJ2-5; D remains unclear. The germline V gene encodes CDR1 MNHEY and CDR2 SVGAGI. Trimming took 8 bases from V and 5 from J, leaving 15 bases between them. The CDR3 has 13 residues. CDR3 nucleotides: TGTGCCAGCCAAGGGCAAACTCCGGAGACCCAGTACTTC. Its protein is CASQGQTPETQYF.

This sequence joins TRBV5-1 and TRBJ1-1; TRBD1 is a possible D gene (6 bases). Per the germline V gene, CDR1 is SGHRS and CDR2 is YFSETQ. The germline V and J ends were trimmed by 2 bases and 5 bases, with 13 bases remaining between them. This CDR3 has 14 amino acids. Here the CDR3 reads CASSFDRMGTEAFF. The CDR3 nucleotides are TGCGCCAGCAGCTTCGACAGGATGGGGACTGAAGCTTTCTTT.

This clonotype was detected a few times. V gene TRBV7-2 combines with J gene TRBJ2-1; D might be TRBD1 or TRBD2, each matching 5 bases. The V end lost 5 bases, the J end lost 0 bases, and 11 bases lay between the germline ends. In germline, CDR1 is SGHTA, CDR2 FQGNSA. The CDR3 runs 15 residues. As DNA, the CDR3 is TGTGCCAGCAGCGGGGGAACAGCCTCCTACAATGAGCAGTTCTTC. Encoded protein: CASSGGTASYNEQFF.

The J gene is TRBJ2-7, the V gene TRBV20-1; no firm D call. V was clipped by 1 base and J by 7 bases, with 11 bases between them. Germline loops: CDR1 DFQATT, CDR2 SNEGSKA (reference sequence). This CDR3 contains 12 residues. CDR3 coding DNA: TGCAGTGCTAGAGTAGGCTTCAGTGAGCAGTACTTC. Translated: CSARVGFSEQYF.

The V call is TRBV27, the J call TRBJ2-1; D gene ambiguous. The V and J ends lost 7 bases and 3 bases respectively, with 19 bases between them. Germline V gene data show CDR1 as MNHEY and CDR2 as SMNVEV (reference sequence). The CDR3 spans 16 residues. The CDR3 protein is CASNAATAKGYNEQFF. The CDR3 DNA is TGTGCCAGCAACGCGGCAACAGCGAAAGGCTACAATGAGCAGTTCTTC.

This clonotype was picked up a small number of times. This chain's CDR3 is CSASEDYGYTF. CDR3 DNA sequence: TGCAGTGCTAGTGAAGACTATGGCTACACCTTC. The V call is TRBV20-1, the J call TRBJ1-2; D gene uncertain. Between the trimmed V and J ends, which lost 3 bases and 3 bases, there was a span of 5 bases. The CDR3 sequence is 11 residues long. Germline values: CDR1 DFQATT, CDR2 SNEGSKA (reference sequence).

This chain joins TRBV29-1 and TRBJ1-1; D is ambiguous. The CDR3 extends over 13 amino acids. Germline values: CDR1 SQVTM, CDR2 ANQGSEA. The ends were cut back, 5 bases at V and 4 bases at J, with 14 bases in the middle. CDR3 nucleotides: TGCAGCGTTCGGACGGCGGCGGGCACTGAAGCTTTCTTT. Encoded protein: CSVRTAAGTEAFF.

This rearrangement joins TRBV9 to TRBJ2-1; D perhaps matches TRBD2 (7 bases). Germline V lookup: CDR1 SGDLS, CDR2 YYNGEE. The CDR3 runs 15 residues. The V gene lost 0 bases and the J gene lost 4 bases, with 11 bases spanning the gap. The CDR3 nucleotides read TGTGCCAGCAGCGTAGAGGGGGGGCAGTACAATGAGCAGTTCTTC. Translating gives CASSVEGGQYNEQFF.

Comments on this clonotype: A read error may explain this, as a much larger clone is one base away. This chain uses TRBV7-8 with TRBJ2-7; 9 positions agree with TRBD2. Germline CDR1 SGHVS, CDR2 FQNEAQ. The CDR3 is 18 amino acids. With V trimmed by 5 bases and J by 2 bases, 16 bases remained unmatched. The CDR3 DNA reads as TGTGCCAGCAGCCCCTCCCGCCGGGGACTAGCTAGGGCCTACGAGCAGTACTTC. Its translation: CASSPSRRGLARAYEQYF.

The rearrangement links TRBV28 to TRBJ2-3, with a possible D match to TRBD1 (7 bases). The CDR3 is 15 amino acids. V dropped 6 bases and J dropped 4 bases, with 17 bases sitting between them. Germline CDR1 is MDHEN and CDR2 is SYDVKM. The CDR3 spells CASRKQGRSADTQYF. The CDR3 bases are TGTGCCAGCAGAAAACAGGGGAGGTCGGCAGATACGCAGTATTTT.

This clonotype has only a few counts. The chain combines TRBV20-1 with TRBJ2-4, with D unclear. The J call may be wrong; the DNA end is better matched by TRBJ2-7. Germline-derived CDR1 and CDR2 are DFQATT and SNEGSKA (reference sequence). This CDR3 spans 14 amino acids. The CDR3 reads CSASRPPRYDEQYF. Here the CDR3 DNA reads TGCAGTGCTAGCCGCCCACCTCGGTACGACGAGCAGTACTTC.

The chain recombines TRBV30 with TRBJ1-5, with D maybe TRBD1 (5 bases). V lost 1 base, J lost 7 bases, and 8 bases lay in between. Per the germline V gene, CDR1 is GTSNPN and CDR2 is SVGIG (reference sequence). The CDR3 has 12 residues. The CDR3 bases are TGTGCCTGGAGTGATGGGGGACAGCCCCAGCATTTT. Translation gives CAWSDGGQPQHF.

V gene TRBV6-2 or TRBV6-3 combines with J gene TRBJ2-1, with TRBD2 identical over 9 bases. Per germline, CDR1 MNHEY and CDR2 SVGEGT. The CDR3 has 16 residues. Trimming cost V 0 bases and J 5 bases; bases outside gene matches: 5. CDR3 region: CASSYSGLALNNEQFF. The DNA of the CDR3 is TGTGCCAGCAGTTACTCGGGACTAGCACTAAACAATGAGCAGTTCTTC.

The CDR3 nucleotides read TGCGCCAGCAGCCCGCCAGGGTCGGGAGGAGAGACCCAGTACTTC. Translation gives CASSPPGSGGETQYF. The rearrangement links TRBV5-1 to TRBJ2-5; 7 bases agree with TRBD2. Germline V gives CDR1 SGHRS, CDR2 YFSETQ. This CDR3 has 15 residues. V shed 4 bases, J shed 4 bases, and the junction held 10 bases outside the gene matches.

The chain links TRBV11-2 to TRBJ1-1, with D possibly TRBD1 on 5 matching bases. Trimming shortened V by 4 bases and J by 1 base, and 16 bases separated the two germline ends. CDR3 length: 16 amino acids. Looked up from germline, CDR1 is SGHAT and CDR2 is FQNNGV. Written as DNA, the CDR3 is TGTGCCAGCAGCTCTCCCGCCGGGACGGGGAACACTGAAGCTTTCTTT. Translation: CASSSPAGTGNTEAFF. The full variable domain, rest sourced from reference TRBV11-2 and TRBJ1-1, is EAGVAQSPRYKIIEKRQSVAFWCNPISGHATLYWYQQILGQGPKLLIQFQNNGVVDDSQLPKDRFSAERLKGVDSTLKIQPAKLEDSAVYLCASSSPAGTGNTEAFFGQGTRLTVV.

This clonotype was detected only a few times. The V gene is TRBV9, the J gene TRBJ2-7; TRBD2 agrees at 9 bases. J lost 2 bases, V lost 0 bases, and 3 bases had no gene match. This CDR3 comprises 15 residues. The germline V gene has CDR1 SGDLS and CDR2 YYNGEE. CDR3: CASSVGTSATYEQYF. DNA of the CDR3: TGTGCCAGCAGCGTAGGGACTAGCGCCACCTACGAGCAGTACTTC.

The count of this clonotype is one. The chain has TRBV7-9 and TRBJ2-1; possibly TRBD2 for D (6 bases). CDR3 length: 13 residues. Trimming took off 3 bases at V and 15 bases at J, with 18 bases between the two ends. Looked up from germline, CDR1 is SEHNR and CDR2 is FQNEAQ (reference sequence). This CDR3 is CASSFSQGRDSFF. In DNA, the CDR3 is TGTGCCAGCAGCTTTTCTCAAGGGCGGGACTCGTTCTTC.

The rearrangement links TRBV20-1 to TRBJ1-2; 12 positions match TRBD1. The V gene end was trimmed by 7 bases and the J gene end by 8 bases; junction bases not matched to a gene: 11. Per the germline V gene, CDR1 is DFQATT and CDR2 is SNEGSKA (reference sequence). The CDR3 is 14 amino acids. The CDR3 coding sequence is TGCAGTGGCCCCGGGACAGGGGGCCTCGGGGGCTACACCTTC. Amino acid sequence: CSGPGTGGLGGYTF.